The 16 T cell receptor beta chains in this list originate from one sample, sequenced in a study of PD-1 blockade in classical Hodgkin lymphoma. The sample's time point: cycle 4 day 1 (C4D1), after about 6 weeks of nivolumab. The patients all showed relapse after autologous stem cell transplantation, while their brentuximab vedotin exposure varied. CD4+ T cells were purified from thawed PBMCs by magnetic negative selection. Sequenced by immunoSEQ multiplex PCR; TCRdb stores in-frame clones only, minus some. The table lists tens of thousands of clones, 65% to 80% of them singletons. The source was CD4+ T cells from blood, collected before the fourth cycle of nivolumab. These receptor sequences come from a human donor with classical Hodgkin lymphoma.

This clone was seen once. The chain uses TRBV6-5 and TRBJ2-5; perhaps TRBD1 as D (6 bases). The CDR3 loop spans 16 amino acids. CDR1 is MNHEY and CDR2 is SVGAGI in the germline V gene. V was cut by 0 bases and J by 2 bases, with 13 bases left in between. The DNA of the CDR3 is TGTGCCAGCAGTTACTCGACGACAGGCGGGCAAGAGACCCAGTACTTC. As protein: CASSYSTTGGQETQYF.

This chain links TRBV6-6 with TRBJ2-4, with a weak D call TRBD1 (7 bases). The germline V gene has CDR1 MNHNY and CDR2 SVGAGI (reference sequence). With 0 bases removed from V and 1 base from J, the gap between germline ends came to 10 bases. The CDR3 runs to 16 residues. This CDR3 reads CASSYSQGGAKNIQYF. The CDR3 nucleotides read TGTGCCAGCAGTTACTCCCAGGGGGGCGCCAAAAACATTCAGTACTTC.

This clone has only one observation. The chain uses TRBV5-1 and TRBJ2-1; TRBD2 aligns across 7 bases. V shed 0 bases, J shed 6 bases, and the junction held 3 bases outside the gene matches. CDR1 is SGHRS, CDR2 YFSETQ, per germline. This CDR3 spans 14 amino acids. This CDR3 is CASSLAWGGNEQFF. In DNA form, the CDR3 reads TGCGCCAGCAGCTTGGCCTGGGGGGGCAATGAGCAGTTCTTC.

The chain couples TRBV5-3 to TRBJ2-3; 11 bases map to TRBD1. TRBV5-3 is noted as an ORF with a role that remains uncertain. The trim removed 5 bases at V and 0 bases at J, leaving 11 bases unmatched. This CDR3 spans 18 amino acids. This chain's CDR3 is CARRARDRGVISTDTQYF. CDR3 sequence (DNA): TGTGCCAGAAGGGCCCGGGACAGGGGGGTGATTAGCACAGATACGCAGTATTTT.

This rearrangement joins TRBV15 to TRBJ1-2; perhaps TRBD1 as D (6 bases). This CDR3 is 16 amino acids long. The V and J ends lost 5 bases and 5 bases respectively, with 21 bases between them. The germline V gene encodes CDR1 LNHNV and CDR2 YYDKDF (reference sequence). CDR3 loop: CATSLRGRIFQYGYTF. The CDR3, as DNA: TGTGCCACCAGCCTGCGGGGGCGCATATTCCAATATGGCTACACCTTC.

The J gene is TRBJ2-5, the V gene TRBV15; weak D call: TRBD1 (6 bases). V lost 2 bases to trimming and J lost 5 bases, with 12 bases between them. The CDR3 has 14 amino acids. Germline V gene lookup returns CDR1 LNHNV and CDR2 YYDKDF (reference sequence). The CDR3 region is CATSRQGFGETQYF. CDR3 DNA sequence: TGTGCCACCAGCAGACAGGGGTTCGGGGAGACCCAGTACTTC.

The chain recombines TRBV27 with TRBJ2-2; TRBD2 matches 8 bases. The CDR3 has 15 residues. CDR1 and CDR2 from the germline V gene are MNHEY and SMNVEV (reference sequence). The ends lost 6 bases at V and 5 bases at J; junction bases unmatched: 8. Here the CDR3 reads CASRLWTSRTGELFF. CDR3 nucleotides: TGTGCCAGCAGACTGTGGACTAGCCGGACCGGGGAGCTGTTTTTT.

CDR3 DNA sequence: TGTGCCAGCAGTTTATCAATAGGGGCGGGAGGAAACACCATATATTTT. The encoded protein is CASSLSIGAGGNTIYF. The J gene is TRBJ1-3, the V gene TRBV28, with a weak D call TRBD1 (5 bases). V dropped 1 base and J dropped 4 bases, with 14 bases sitting between them. From germline, CDR1 is MDHEN and CDR2 SYDVKM. This CDR3 region has 16 residues.

Here the CDR3 reads CASTRTFNYGYTF. DNA of the CDR3: TGTGCCAGTACTCGGACTTTTAACTATGGCTACACCTTC. This rearrangement joins TRBV19 to TRBJ1-2, with D unclear. The CDR3 totals 13 residues. V was pared by 7 bases and J by 1 base, with 10 bases between. Germline V gives CDR1 LNHDA, CDR2 SQIVND (reference sequence).

V and J are TRBV28 and TRBJ2-5; a possible D gene is TRBD1 (7 bases). From germline, CDR1 is MDHEN and CDR2 SYDVKM. The CDR3 is 15 amino acids. Deletions cut 5 bases from V and 2 bases from J, with 15 bases between. The CDR3 DNA follows: TGTGCCAGCAGTGTAAGGCGGGACAGTCAAGAGACCCAGTACTTC. Its translation: CASSVRRDSQETQYF.

V and J are TRBV19 and TRBJ1-5; D perhaps matches TRBD1 (5 bases). The CDR3 totals 15 residues. Per the germline V gene, CDR1 is LNHDA and CDR2 is SQIVND (reference sequence). V dropped 0 bases and J dropped 7 bases, with 13 bases sitting between them. CDR3 loop: CASSIERGGGQPQHF. CDR3 sequence (DNA): TGTGCCAGTAGTATAGAGAGGGGCGGGGGGCAGCCCCAGCATTTT.

The rearrangement joins TRBV6-1 to TRBJ2-1, with D possibly TRBD2 on 5 matching bases. V gave up 2 bases and J gave up 8 bases, with 10 bases separating them. This CDR3 has 13 amino acids. Germline lookup yields CDR1 MNHNS and CDR2 SASEGT. CDR3 loop: CASSEMGGYEQFF. Written as DNA, the CDR3 is TGTGCCAGCAGTGAAATGGGCGGGTATGAGCAGTTCTTC.

The chain recombines TRBV9 with TRBJ1-6; 7 bases align to TRBD1. Germline CDR1 is SGDLS and CDR2 is YYNGEE. V lost 4 bases and J lost 0; bases outside the gene matches: 4. CDR3 size: 16 residues. Here the CDR3 reads CASSTGDGSYNSPLHF. The CDR3 DNA reads TGTGCCAGCAGCACAGGGGACGGCTCCTATAATTCACCCCTCCACTTT.

The chain links TRBV19 to TRBJ2-7; D is unresolved. Between the trimmed V and J ends, which lost 0 bases and 1 base, there was a span of 4 bases. Germline V gene lookup returns CDR1 LNHDA and CDR2 SQIVND (reference sequence). The CDR3 extends over 13 amino acids. DNA of the CDR3: TGTGCCAGTAGTATAGAGGTGTCCTACGAGCAGTACTTC. Amino acids: CASSIEVSYEQYF.

A word on this clone: At one boundary the junction diverges from the germline segment, which might be a read error. The chain uses TRBV15 and TRBJ2-7; 10 bases align to TRBD1. The germline gives CDR1 LNHNV, CDR2 YYDKDF (reference sequence). The length of the CDR3 is 15 residues. CDR3 residues: CATSRDPLSRDRGDF. The CDR3, as DNA: TGTGCCACCAGCAGAGATCCGCTCTCCCGGGACAGGGGTGACTTC.

The chain employs TRBV7-8 and TRBJ2-3; 10 bases are a match to TRBD2. The ends lost 2 bases at V and 4 bases at J; junction bases unmatched: 6. Germline-derived CDR1 and CDR2 are SGHVS and FQNEAQ. The CDR3 loop spans 16 amino acids. The DNA of the CDR3 is TGTGCCAGCAGCTTATCGTCTAGCGGGAGTTCAGATACGCAGTATTTT. Encoded protein: CASSLSSSGSSDTQYF. Filled out from reference TRBV7-8 and TRBJ2-3, the complete variable domain reads GAGVSQSPRYKVAKRGQDVALRCDPISGHVSLFWYQQALGQGPEFLTYFQNEAQLDKSGLPSDRFFAERPEGSVSTLKIQRTQQEDSAVYLCASSLSSSGSSDTQYFGPGTRLTVL.